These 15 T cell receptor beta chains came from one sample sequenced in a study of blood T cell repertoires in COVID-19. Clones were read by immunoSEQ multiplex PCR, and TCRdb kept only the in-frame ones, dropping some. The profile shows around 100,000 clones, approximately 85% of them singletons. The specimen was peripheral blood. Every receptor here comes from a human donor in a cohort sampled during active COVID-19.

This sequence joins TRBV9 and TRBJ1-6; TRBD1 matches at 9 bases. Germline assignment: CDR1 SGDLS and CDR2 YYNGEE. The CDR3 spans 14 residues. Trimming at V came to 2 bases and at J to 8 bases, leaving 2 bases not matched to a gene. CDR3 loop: CASSVDRGDSPLHF. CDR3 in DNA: TGTGCCAGCAGCGTGGACAGGGGAGATTCACCCCTCCACTTT.

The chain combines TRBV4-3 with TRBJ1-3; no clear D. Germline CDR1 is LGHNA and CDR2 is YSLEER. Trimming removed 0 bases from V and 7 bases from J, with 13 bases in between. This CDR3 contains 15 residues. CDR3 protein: CASSQEGGRANTIYF. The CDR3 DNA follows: TGCGCCAGCAGCCAAGAGGGAGGGCGAGCGAACACCATATATTTT.

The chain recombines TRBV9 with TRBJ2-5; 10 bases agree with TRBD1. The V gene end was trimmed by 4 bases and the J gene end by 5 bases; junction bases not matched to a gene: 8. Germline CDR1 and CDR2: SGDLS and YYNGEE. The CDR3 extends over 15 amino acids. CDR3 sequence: CASSNRDRGPETQYF. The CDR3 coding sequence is TGTGCCAGCAGCAACCGGGACAGGGGACCCGAGACCCAGTACTTC.

The CDR3 spells CASSAPPKGGVNEQFF. For the CDR3, the DNA is TGTGCCAGCAGCGCCCCCCCCAAGGGAGGAGTTAATGAGCAGTTCTTC. This chain uses TRBV5-4 with TRBJ2-1, with D possibly being TRBD2 (6 bases). The CDR3 totals 16 residues. Per germline, CDR1 SGHNT and CDR2 YYREEE (reference sequence). V lost 4 bases and J lost 7, with 21 bases in between.

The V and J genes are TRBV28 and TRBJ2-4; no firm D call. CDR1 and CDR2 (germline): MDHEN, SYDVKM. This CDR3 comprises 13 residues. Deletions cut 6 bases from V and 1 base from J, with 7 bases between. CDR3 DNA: TGTGCCAGCAGGACTCTGGCCAAAAACATTCAGTACTTC. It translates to CASRTLAKNIQYF.

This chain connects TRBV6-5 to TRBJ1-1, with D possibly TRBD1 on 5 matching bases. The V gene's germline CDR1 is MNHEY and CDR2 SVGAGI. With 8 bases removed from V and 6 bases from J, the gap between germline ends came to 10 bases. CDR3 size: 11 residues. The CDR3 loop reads CASLQGAEAFF. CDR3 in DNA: TGTGCCAGCCTGCAGGGCGCTGAAGCTTTCTTT.

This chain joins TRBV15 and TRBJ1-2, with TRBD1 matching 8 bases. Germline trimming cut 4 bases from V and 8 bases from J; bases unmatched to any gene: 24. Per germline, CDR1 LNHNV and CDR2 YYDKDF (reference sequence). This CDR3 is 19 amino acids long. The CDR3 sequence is CATSTIKVSAGGAAGGYTF. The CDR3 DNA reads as TGTGCCACCAGCACAATAAAAGTTTCGGCAGGGGGCGCGGCCGGGGGCTACACCTTC.

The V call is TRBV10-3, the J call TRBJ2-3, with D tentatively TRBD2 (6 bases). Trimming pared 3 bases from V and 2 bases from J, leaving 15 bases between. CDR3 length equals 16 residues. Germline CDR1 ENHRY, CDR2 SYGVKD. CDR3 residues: CAISDIRGSHTDTQYF. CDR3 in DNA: TGTGCCATCAGTGATATCCGGGGGTCCCACACAGATACGCAGTATTTT.

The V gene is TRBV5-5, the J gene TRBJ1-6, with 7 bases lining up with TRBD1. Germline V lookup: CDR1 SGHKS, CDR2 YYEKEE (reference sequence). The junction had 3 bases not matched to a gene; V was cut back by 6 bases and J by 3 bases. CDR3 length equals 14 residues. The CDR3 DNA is TGTGCCAGCACCTGGACAGGCTATAATTCACCCCTCCACTTT. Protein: CASTWTGYNSPLHF.

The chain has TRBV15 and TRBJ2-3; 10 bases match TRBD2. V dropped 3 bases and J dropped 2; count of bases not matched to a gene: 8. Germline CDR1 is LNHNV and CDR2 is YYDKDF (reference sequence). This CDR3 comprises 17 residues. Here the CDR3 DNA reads TGTGCCACCAGCAGTAGCCCTGGACTAGCGGACACAGATACGCAGTATTTT. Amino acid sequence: CATSSSPGLADTDTQYF. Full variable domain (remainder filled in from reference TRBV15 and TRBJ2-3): DAMVIQNPRYQVTQFGKPVTLSCSQTLNHNVMYWYQQKSSQAPKLLFHYYDKDFNNEADTPDNFQSRRPNTSFCFLDIRSPGLGDTAMYLCATSSSPGLADTDTQYFGPGTRLTVL.

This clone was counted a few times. DNA of the CDR3: TGTGCCAGCAGCTTAGCCAAGGGACTAGCGGGGAATACAGATACGCAGTATTTT. Its translation is CASSLAKGLAGNTDTQYF. The chain carries TRBV7-9 and TRBJ2-3; 13 bases map to TRBD2. Losses at the gene ends were 0 bases for V and 3 bases for J; bases not matched to a gene: 6. The CDR3 totals 18 residues. From germline, CDR1 is SEHNR and CDR2 FQNEAQ (reference sequence).

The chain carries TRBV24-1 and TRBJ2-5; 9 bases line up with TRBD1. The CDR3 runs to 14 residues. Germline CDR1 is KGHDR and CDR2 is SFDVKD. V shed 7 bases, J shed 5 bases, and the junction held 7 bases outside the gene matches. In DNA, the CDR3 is TGTGCCACCAGCCAAACAGGGGGCATGGAGACCCAGTACTTC. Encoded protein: CATSQTGGMETQYF.

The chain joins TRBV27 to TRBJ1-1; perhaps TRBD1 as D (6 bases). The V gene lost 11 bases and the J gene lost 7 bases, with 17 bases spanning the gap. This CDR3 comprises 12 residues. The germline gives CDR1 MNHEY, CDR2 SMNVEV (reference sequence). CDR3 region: CACPGVSREAFF. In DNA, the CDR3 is TGTGCCTGCCCAGGGGTATCGCGTGAAGCTTTCTTT.

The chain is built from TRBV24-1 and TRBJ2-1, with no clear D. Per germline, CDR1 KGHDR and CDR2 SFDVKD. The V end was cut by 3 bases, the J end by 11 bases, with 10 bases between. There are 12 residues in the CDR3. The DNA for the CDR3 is TGTGCCACCAGTGATGTGGGTGGGCAGCAGTTCTTC. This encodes CATSDVGGQQFF.

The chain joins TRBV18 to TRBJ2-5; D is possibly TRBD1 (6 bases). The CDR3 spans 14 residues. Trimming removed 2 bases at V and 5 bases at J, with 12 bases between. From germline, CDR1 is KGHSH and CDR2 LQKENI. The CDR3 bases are TGTGCCAGCTCACCAGGCGTGCAGGGGGAGACCCAGTACTTC. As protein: CASSPGVQGETQYF. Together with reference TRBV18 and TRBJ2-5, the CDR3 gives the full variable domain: NAGVMQNPRHLVRRRGQEARLRCSPMKGHSHVYWYRQLPEEGLKFMVYLQKENIIDESGMPKERFSAEFPKEGPSILRIQQVVRGDSAAYFCASSPGVQGETQYFGPGTRLLVL.